This T cell receptor (beta chain) was captured in a study of T cells after yellow fever vaccination. Across the study: SMART-Seq v4 Ultra Low Input prepared the low-cell-number fractions.

Study-wide results and limits: Sorted repertoires could include abundant contaminating clonotypes from bulk cells. Post-booster reappearance was seen for most primary-vaccination clones (roughly 96% CD4, around 90% CD8).

It was through 5'RACE template switching that TCR cDNA was made, with a universal primer site and UMIs added. TCRdb called the 5' RACE reads again in MiXCR, with one record for every CDR3 protein. The profile shows more than 450,000 distinct CDR3 sequences, roughly 22% of them singletons. V was pared by 0 bases and J by 5 bases, with 8 bases of the junction left unmatched. CDR3 length: 17 residues. Germline assignment: CDR1 LGHNA and CDR2 YNFKEQ. In regard to this clonotype: The target antigen is unknown.

This sequence was found in a man younger than 30 who received the YFV17D yellow fever vaccine. The chain recombines TRBV4-2 with TRBJ2-3, with 10 nucleotides matching TRBD2. The material was PBMCs, obtained 21 days after the first yellow fever vaccination. The CDR3 region has the DNA TGTGCCAGCAGCCAAGAGTTAGCGGGGGGCCGGGGAGATACGCAGTATTTT. Amino acid sequence: CASSQELAGGRGDTQYF.